This TCR beta chain was recovered during a study of cytomegalovirus exposure and HLA in healthy donors. Study results and limitations: The study listed 150 to 200 cytomegalovirus-associated TCR beta chains. Later analysis identified 16,951 TCR beta sequences associated with HLA alleles, using a false discovery rate threshold of 0.05.

Though nominally healthy at sampling, donors likely had unrecorded immune exposures. As to this clone: The antigen remains unidentified. Compared with germline, one end of the junction differs, possibly owing to a read error.

The germline V gene encodes CDR1 MNHNS and CDR2 SASEGT. There are 12 residues in the CDR3. Primers: 60 Vbeta forward and 13 Jbeta reverse. Only in-frame clones appear in the TCRdb table, and some are missing; sequencing was by immunoSEQ multiplex PCR. The sample has 160,000 or so clones, approximately 81% seen once; the top ten hold under 2%. The sample comprised PBMCs. The rearrangement links TRBV6-1 to TRBJ2-7; D is possibly TRBD2 (6 bases). The receptor was derived from a man between 18 and 35 years old in good health and CMV-seronegative. The CDR3 sequence: CASSEDRAGGHF. In DNA form, the CDR3 reads TGTGCCAGCAGTGAAGATAGGGCAGGAGGGCACTTC.